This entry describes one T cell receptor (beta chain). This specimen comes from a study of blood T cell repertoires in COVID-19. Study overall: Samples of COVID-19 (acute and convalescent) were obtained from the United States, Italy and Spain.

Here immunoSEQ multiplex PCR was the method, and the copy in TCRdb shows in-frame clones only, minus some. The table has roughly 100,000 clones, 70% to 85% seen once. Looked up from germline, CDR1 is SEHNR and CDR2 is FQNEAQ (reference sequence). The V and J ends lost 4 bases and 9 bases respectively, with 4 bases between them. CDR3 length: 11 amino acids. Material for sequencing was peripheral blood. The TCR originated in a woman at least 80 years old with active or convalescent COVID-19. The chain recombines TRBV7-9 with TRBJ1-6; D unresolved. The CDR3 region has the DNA TGTGCCAGCAGCTCATCTTCACCCCTCCACTTT. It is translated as CASSSSSPLHF.